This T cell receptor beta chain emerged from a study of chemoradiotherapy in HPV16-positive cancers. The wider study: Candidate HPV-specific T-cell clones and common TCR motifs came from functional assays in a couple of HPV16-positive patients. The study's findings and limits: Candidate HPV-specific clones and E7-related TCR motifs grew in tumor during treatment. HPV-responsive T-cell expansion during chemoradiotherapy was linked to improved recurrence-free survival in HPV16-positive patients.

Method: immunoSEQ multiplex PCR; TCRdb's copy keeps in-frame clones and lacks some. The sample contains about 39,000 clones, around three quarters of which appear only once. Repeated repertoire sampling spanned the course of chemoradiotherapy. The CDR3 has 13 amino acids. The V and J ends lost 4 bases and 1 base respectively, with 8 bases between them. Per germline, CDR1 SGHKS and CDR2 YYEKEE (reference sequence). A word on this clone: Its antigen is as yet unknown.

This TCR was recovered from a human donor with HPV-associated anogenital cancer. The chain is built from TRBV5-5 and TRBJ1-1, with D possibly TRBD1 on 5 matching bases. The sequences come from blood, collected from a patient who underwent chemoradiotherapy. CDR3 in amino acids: CASSRGPNTEAFF. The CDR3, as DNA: TGTGCCAGCAGCAGGGGCCCGAACACTGAAGCTTTCTTT.